Below, one TCR beta chain is given with its context. Its target is unknown. The source of the sample is a study of cytomegalovirus exposure and HLA in healthy donors. Study results and limitations: TCR beta chains numbering more than 150 were designated cytomegalovirus-associated.

V was trimmed by 5 bases and J by 6 bases, leaving 14 bases between them. The CDR3 totals 14 residues. Germline V gene lookup returns CDR1 MNHNY and CDR2 SVGAGI (reference sequence). 13 Jbeta primers and 60 Vbeta primers were used for the PCR. Generated by immunoSEQ multiplex PCR, the TCRdb table keeps only in-frame clones and is missing some. The data contain approximately 170,000 clones, roughly 80% of them singletons. Sequencing was carried out using PBMCs. The sequence was obtained from a man aged 50 to 60 in good health and CMV-seropositive. This chain links TRBV6-6 with TRBJ1-5; D perhaps matches TRBD1 (5 bases). The CDR3 nucleotides read TGTGCCAGCAGTCTTCTGACGGGGGTTCAGCCCCAGCATTTT. Its protein is CASSLLTGVQPQHF.